The source of this TCR beta chain is a study of control samples from healthy donors and cancer patients. Profiled with immunoSEQ multiplex PCR; TCRdb holds only in-frame clones, not every one. This sample has 90,000 to 150,000 clones, with about 91% found just once. Sequenced material: blood. This sequence was found in a man aged 35-49 years in good health.

The CDR3 DNA sequence: TGTGCCAGCAGCTTGTGGGCAGGGAGTGGCTACACCTTC. Translating gives CASSLWAGSGYTF. The chain recombines TRBV5-4 with TRBJ1-2; D is perhaps TRBD1 (5 bases). Per the germline V gene, CDR1 is SGHNT and CDR2 is YYREEE (reference sequence). The CDR3 has 13 residues. V was cut by 1 base and J by 7 bases, with 11 bases left in between.